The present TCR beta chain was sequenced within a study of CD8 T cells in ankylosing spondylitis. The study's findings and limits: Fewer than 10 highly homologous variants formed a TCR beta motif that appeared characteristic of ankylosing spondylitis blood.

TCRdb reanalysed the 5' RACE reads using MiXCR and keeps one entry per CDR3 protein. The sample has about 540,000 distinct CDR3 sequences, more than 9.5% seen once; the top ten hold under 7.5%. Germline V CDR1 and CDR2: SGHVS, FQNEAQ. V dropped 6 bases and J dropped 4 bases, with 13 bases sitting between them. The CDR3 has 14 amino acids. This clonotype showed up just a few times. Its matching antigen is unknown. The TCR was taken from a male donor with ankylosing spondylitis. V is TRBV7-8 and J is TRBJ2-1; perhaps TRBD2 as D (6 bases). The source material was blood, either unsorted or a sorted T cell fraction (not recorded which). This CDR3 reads CASRVGSGYNEQFF. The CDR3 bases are TGTGCCAGCAGGGTCGGGAGTGGGTACAATGAGCAGTTCTTC.